A single sample gave rise to the 29 T cell receptor beta chains below, sequenced in a study of CD8 T cells in Susac syndrome. Roughly 0.45 to 1 ug RNA was reverse transcribed with random hexamers. MiXCR, applied by TCRdb to the immunoSEQ multiplex PCR reads, yields one record per CDR3 protein. The sample carries roughly 130,000 distinct CDR3 sequences, nearly 95% recorded once. The sequenced sample consisted of CD4+ T cells from PBMCs. Every receptor here comes from a human donor in good health.

The chain carries TRBV29-1 and TRBJ2-7, with a possible D match to TRBD2 (5 bases). Trimming cost V 4 bases and J 7 bases, with 14 bases left between them. Germline V gene lookup returns CDR1 SQVTM and CDR2 ANQGSEA. This CDR3 has 12 amino acids. The CDR3 coding sequence is TGCAGCGTTGTGAGTCGGACGGGAGAGCAGTACTTC. It encodes CSVVSRTGEQYF.

J is TRBJ1-1 and V is TRBV5-1; D is undetermined. This CDR3 region has 14 residues. V was clipped by 4 bases and J by 3 bases, with 13 bases between them. Germline V CDR1 and CDR2: SGHRS, YFSETQ. The DNA of the CDR3 is TGCGCCAGCAGCCCGAGGACCGATCACACTGAAGCTTTCTTT. Its translation: CASSPRTDHTEAFF.

The chain uses TRBV20-1 and TRBJ2-3; D is perhaps TRBD2 (6 bases). Germline lookup yields CDR1 DFQATT and CDR2 SNEGSKA (reference sequence). Trimming left V 3 bases short and J 4 bases short, with 14 bases between. This CDR3 is built from 14 residues. The CDR3 sequence is CSAREGPFADTQYF. Written as DNA, the CDR3 is TGCAGTGCTAGGGAGGGCCCGTTTGCAGATACGCAGTATTTT.

J is TRBJ2-7 and V is TRBV29-1; D perhaps matches TRBD2 (6 bases). The CDR3 totals 12 residues. Germline loops: CDR1 SQVTM, CDR2 ANQGSEA. The germline V and J ends were trimmed by 0 bases and 5 bases, with 8 bases remaining between them. The CDR3 protein is CSVEDGGNEQYF. CDR3 coding DNA: TGCAGCGTTGAAGATGGCGGGAACGAGCAGTACTTC.

J is TRBJ2-3 and V is TRBV3-1; no reliable D call. CDR1 and CDR2 (germline): LGHDT, YNNKEL (reference sequence). The CDR3 sequence is 13 residues long. V was shortened by 1 base and J by 2 bases, with 4 bases between the two germline ends. In nucleotides, the CDR3 is TGTGCCAGCAGCCAAGTCAACACAGATACGCAGTATTTT. It encodes CASSQVNTDTQYF.

V usage is TRBV29-1 and J usage is TRBJ2-1; perhaps D is TRBD1 or TRBD2 (5 bases each). This CDR3 region has 16 residues. With 0 bases removed from V and 0 bases from J, the gap between germline ends came to 12 bases. Per the germline V gene, CDR1 is SQVTM and CDR2 is ANQGSEA. The CDR3 coding sequence is TGCAGCGTTGAAGACGGGACGGCGAGCTCCTACAATGAGCAGTTCTTC. Translating gives CSVEDGTASSYNEQFF.

This clonotype was picked up one time. V gene TRBV7-9 combines with J gene TRBJ1-1, with 7 bases matching TRBD1. CDR3 length equals 13 residues. CDR1 and CDR2 (germline): SEHNR, FQNEAQ (reference sequence). Losses at the gene ends were 5 bases for V and 3 bases for J; bases not matched to a gene: 3. CDR3 bases: TGTGCCAGCAGCGTCAGGGGGGACACTGAAGCTTTCTTT. Its protein product is CASSVRGDTEAFF.

The V call is TRBV29-1, the J call TRBJ2-3; no reliable D call. Germline V gene sequence: CDR1 SQVTM, CDR2 ANQGSEA. The CDR3 runs to 12 residues. V lost 4 bases to trimming and J lost 1 base, with 6 bases between them. CDR3 sequence (DNA): TGCAGCGTTGGGCAGGGCACAGATACGCAGTATTTT. Translation gives CSVGQGTDTQYF.

This chain connects TRBV28 to TRBJ2-1; 10 bases map to TRBD2. Germline-derived CDR1 and CDR2 are MDHEN and SYDVKM. V shed 4 bases and J 4 bases; nucleotides not matched to a gene: 7. The CDR3 contains 16 residues. CDR3 DNA sequence: TGTGCCAGCAGTTCAACTAGCGGGACACATTACAATGAGCAGTTCTTC. This sequence encodes CASSSTSGTHYNEQFF.

The rearrangement uses TRBV3-1 and TRBJ1-1, with 7 nucleotides matching TRBD1. This CDR3 region has 14 residues. V shed 2 bases, J shed 3 bases, and the junction held 3 bases outside the gene matches. The V gene's germline CDR1 is LGHDT and CDR2 YNNKEL (reference sequence). The CDR3 DNA reads as TGTGCCAGCAGCCAACTACAGGGGTACACTGAAGCTTTCTTT. Amino acids: CASSQLQGYTEAFF.

The V and J genes are TRBV20-1 and TRBJ2-7, with 10 bases fitting TRBD1. V was pared by 0 bases and J by 7 bases, with 12 bases of the junction left unmatched. CDR3 length: 16 amino acids. CDR1 and CDR2 (germline): DFQATT, SNEGSKA (reference sequence). This CDR3 is CSARDLGQGKIGEQYF. The CDR3 coding sequence is TGCAGTGCTAGAGATCTGGGACAGGGGAAAATCGGGGAGCAGTACTTC.

This clonotype was recorded only once. The rearrangement links TRBV30 to TRBJ2-5; D is uncertain. There are 14 residues in the CDR3. Germline assignment: CDR1 GTSNPN and CDR2 SVGIG (reference sequence). V gave up 2 bases and J gave up 10 bases, with 20 bases separating them. CDR3 loop: CAWSRRTGGKGQYF. The CDR3 DNA is TGTGCCTGGAGTAGACGGACGGGTGGTAAGGGCCAGTACTTC.

The chain combines TRBV7-2 with TRBJ1-2, with TRBD1 identical over 9 bases. V shed 5 bases and J 8 bases; nucleotides not matched to a gene: 9. CDR1 is SGHTA and CDR2 is FQGNSA in the germline V gene. The CDR3 sequence is 14 residues long. Here the CDR3 reads CASSTTGTGRGYTF. CDR3 DNA: TGTGCCAGCAGCACCACCGGGACAGGGAGGGGCTACACCTTC.

The chain has TRBV5-1 and TRBJ1-3, with unresolved D. The V end lost 0 bases, the J end lost 2 bases, and 9 bases lay between the germline ends. Germline CDR1 and CDR2: SGHRS and YFSETQ. The CDR3 has 15 amino acids. CDR3: CASSLGAGTGNTIYF. CDR3 coding DNA: TGCGCCAGCAGCTTGGGGGCAGGCACTGGAAACACCATATATTTT. Variable domain in full (rest from reference TRBV5-1 and TRBJ1-3): KAGVTQTPRYLIKTRGQQVTLSCSPISGHRSVSWYQQTPGQGLQFLFEYFSETQRNKGNFPGRFSGRQFSNSRSEMNVSTLELGDSALYLCASSLGAGTGNTIYFGEGSWLTVV.

V and J are TRBV3-1 and TRBJ1-2; D might be TRBD1 (5 bases). V was cut by 0 bases and J by 4 bases, with 15 bases left in between. Germline CDR1 reads LGHDT; CDR2 reads YNNKEL (reference sequence). The CDR3 runs to 16 residues. CDR3: CASSQEAGGSFYGYTF. The CDR3 DNA reads TGTGCCAGCAGCCAAGAGGCGGGGGGGTCCTTCTATGGCTACACCTTC.

This chain connects TRBV12-3 or TRBV12-4 to TRBJ1-5; a weak D match, TRBD1 (6 bases). V was cut by 6 bases and J by 5 bases, with 17 bases left in between. The CDR3 spans 15 residues. This chain's CDR3 is CASSLTGPGDQPQHF. The DNA for the CDR3 is TGTGCCAGCAGCCTGACAGGCCCAGGAGATCAGCCCCAGCATTTT.

The gene calls are TRBV7-2 and TRBJ2-7; weak D call: TRBD2 (6 bases). Germline lookup yields CDR1 SGHTA and CDR2 FQGNSA. Trimming shortened V by 3 bases and J by 0 bases, and 9 bases separated the two germline ends. This CDR3 contains 14 residues. CDR3: CASSLGLYSYEQYF. DNA of the CDR3: TGTGCCAGCAGCTTGGGACTCTACTCCTACGAGCAGTACTTC.

The chain couples TRBV3-1 to TRBJ2-7, with D perhaps given as TRBD1 or TRBD2 (5 bases each). Trimming pared 7 bases from V and 5 bases from J, leaving 15 bases between. Germline lookup yields CDR1 LGHDT and CDR2 YNNKEL (reference sequence). This CDR3 is 13 amino acids long. The CDR3 nucleotides read TGTGCCAGCAACCTGATGGGGGTCGACGAGCAGTACTTC. This gives the protein CASNLMGVDEQYF.

The rearrangement links TRBV6-5 to TRBJ2-5, with a weak D call TRBD1 (6 bases). Trimming took off 0 bases at V and 6 bases at J, with 11 bases between the two ends. CDR1 and CDR2 from the germline V gene are MNHEY and SVGAGI. CDR3 length: 14 residues. CDR3 DNA: TGTGCCAGCAGTTACTCGTCAGGGGCTCAGACCCAGTACTTC. Protein product: CASSYSSGAQTQYF.

The rearrangement uses TRBV27 and TRBJ1-2, with a tentative D call TRBD1 (5 bases). Trimming left V 5 bases short and J 5 bases short, with 12 bases between. CDR3 length equals 13 residues. Germline assignment: CDR1 MNHEY and CDR2 SMNVEV (reference sequence). The CDR3 here is CASSLRDRYGYTF. CDR3 in DNA: TGTGCCAGCAGTCTCCGGGACCGATATGGCTACACCTTC.

V and J are TRBV3-1 and TRBJ2-6; D not resolved. Germline assignment: CDR1 LGHDT and CDR2 YNNKEL (reference sequence). CDR3 length: 16 residues. Trimming stripped 1 base from V and 2 bases from J, with 9 bases between. CDR3 loop: CASSQGPRAGANVLTF. CDR3 sequence (DNA): TGTGCCAGCAGCCAAGGTCCCCGGGCTGGGGCCAACGTCCTGACTTTC.

This chain uses TRBV25-1 with TRBJ1-2, with D tentatively TRBD1 (5 bases). CDR1 is MGHDK and CDR2 is SYGVNS in the germline V gene. The CDR3 length is 13 residues. V was trimmed by 3 bases and J by 7 bases, leaving 12 bases between them. CDR3 loop: CASSEGRASGYTF. The CDR3 coding sequence is TGTGCCAGCAGTGAGGGCAGGGCGAGTGGCTACACCTTC.

The chain uses TRBV5-1 and TRBJ2-6; D ambiguous. Per the germline V gene, CDR1 is SGHRS and CDR2 is YFSETQ. The CDR3 runs 16 residues. V gave up 0 bases and J gave up 3 bases, with 10 bases separating them. The CDR3 here is CASSLGGESGANVLTF. The CDR3 coding sequence is TGCGCCAGCAGCTTGGGAGGAGAGAGTGGGGCCAACGTCCTGACTTTC. The full variable domain, with the rest looked up from reference TRBV5-1 and TRBJ2-6, is KAGVTQTPRYLIKTRGQQVTLSCSPISGHRSVSWYQQTPGQGLQFLFEYFSETQRNKGNFPGRFSGRQFSNSRSEMNVSTLELGDSALYLCASSLGGESGANVLTFGAGSRLTVL.

The chain has TRBV9 and TRBJ2-7; TRBD1 matches at 11 bases. This CDR3 contains 14 residues. J lost 8 bases, V lost 3 bases, and 7 bases had no gene match. Germline V gene data show CDR1 as SGDLS and CDR2 as YYNGEE. Here the CDR3 reads CASSGPGTGGQQYF. The CDR3 nucleotides read TGTGCCAGCAGCGGCCCCGGGACAGGGGGTCAGCAGTACTTC.

The table lists this clonotype with a few counts. This chain uses TRBV19 with TRBJ2-7, with 10 bases lining up with TRBD2. Germline V gives CDR1 LNHDA, CDR2 SQIVND (reference sequence). J was trimmed by 4 bases and V by 5 bases; bases with no gene match: 5. CDR3 length: 14 residues. The CDR3 DNA is TGTGCCAGTAGTCCCCGGACTAGCGGATACGAGCAGTACTTC. Protein sequence: CASSPRTSGYEQYF.

The V call is TRBV19, the J call TRBJ1-2; TRBD1 aligns across 7 bases. Looked up from germline, CDR1 is LNHDA and CDR2 is SQIVND (reference sequence). The V and J ends lost 8 bases and 8 bases, in that order; junction bases with no gene match: 5. This CDR3 spans 11 amino acids. The CDR3 coding sequence is TGTGCCAGTCGGGACAGCCAAGGCTACACCTTC. It codes for CASRDSQGYTF.

This chain links TRBV29-1 with TRBJ1-1, with 8 bases aligning to TRBD1. The V gene's germline CDR1 is SQVTM and CDR2 ANQGSEA. J was trimmed by 6 bases and V by 2 bases; bases with no gene match: 8. This CDR3 has 14 residues. The CDR3 protein is CSVEIVAGGSEAFF. Written as DNA, the CDR3 is TGCAGCGTTGAAATCGTAGCAGGGGGCTCTGAAGCTTTCTTT.

This rearrangement joins TRBV14 to TRBJ2-3; D not resolved. Trimming cost V 5 bases and J 0 bases, with 3 bases left between them. Germline loops: CDR1 SGHDN, CDR2 FVKESK. This CDR3 region has 12 residues. Written as DNA, the CDR3 is TGTGCCAGCAGCACCAGCACAGATACGCAGTATTTT. Protein sequence: CASSTSTDTQYF.

Of note for this clonotype: One end of the junction varies from germline; a read error may be responsible. The chain recombines TRBV3-1 with TRBJ2-4, with 10 bases lining up with TRBD2. Germline CDR1 reads LGHDT; CDR2 reads YNNKEL (reference sequence). The CDR3 consists of 12 residues. CDR3 amino acids: CASSLGLAAIHF. In DNA, the CDR3 is TGTGCCAGCAGCCTCGGACTAGCGGCAATACACTTC. Variable domain in full (rest from reference TRBV3-1 and TRBJ2-4): DTAVSQTPKYLVTQMGNDKSIKCEQNLGHDTMYWYKQDSKKFLKIMFSYNNKELIINETVPNRFSPKSPDKAHLNLHINSLELGDSAVYFCASSLGLAAIHFGAGTRLSVL.